These 20 T cell receptor beta chains originate from one sample sequenced in a study of graft-versus-host responses after intestinal transplantation. Method: immunoSEQ multiplex PCR; TCRdb's copy keeps in-frame clones and lacks some. The sample has more than 10,000 clones; about 33% are singletons. The source material was alloreactive CD4+ T cells from a mixed lymphocyte reaction culture, sampled before transplantation. Subset described: CFSE-low proliferating T cells sorted from roughly 6-day pre-transplant mixed lymphocyte reaction (GvH or HvG direction). The receptors originated from a human patient who was an organ donor for intestinal transplantation.

In this sample, this clone turned up a few times. The chain recombines TRBV28 with TRBJ1-4; TRBD1 aligns across 9 bases. Per germline, CDR1 MDHEN and CDR2 SYDVKM. The V gene end was trimmed by 4 bases and the J gene end by 3 bases; junction bases not matched to a gene: 3. CDR3 length: 15 residues. This chain's CDR3 is CASSSQGAANEKLFF. The DNA for the CDR3 is TGTGCCAGCAGTTCACAGGGGGCTGCTAATGAAAAACTGTTTTTT. The full variable domain, with the rest looked up from reference TRBV28 and TRBJ1-4, is DVKVTQSSRYLVKRTGEKVFLECVQDMDHENMFWYRQDPGLGLRLIYFSYDVKMKEKGDIPEGYSVSREKKERFSLILESASTNQTSMYLCASSSQGAANEKLFFGSGTQLSVL.

By frequency in the sample, this clone is medium-sized. This sequence joins TRBV28 and TRBJ1-2; D not resolved. V lost 3 bases and J 5 bases, leaving 7 bases between the germline ends. The length of the CDR3 is 12 residues. CDR1 and CDR2 (germline): MDHEN, SYDVKM. The CDR3 DNA is TGTGCCAGCAGTTTGTCAGTTTATGGCTACACCTTC. Amino acid sequence: CASSLSVYGYTF.

The V and J genes are TRBV19 and TRBJ2-4, with 11 bases that match TRBD2. This CDR3 region has 16 residues. Germline CDR1 reads LNHDA; CDR2 reads SQIVND (reference sequence). V gave up 1 base and J gave up 4 bases; unmatched junction bases: 3. This chain's CDR3 is CASSIVVAGGKNIQYF. The CDR3 DNA reads as TGTGCCAGTAGTATAGTCGTAGCGGGGGGGAAAAACATTCAGTACTTC.

The chain has TRBV5-1 and TRBJ2-1; 10 positions match TRBD2. Per the germline V gene, CDR1 is SGHRS and CDR2 is YFSETQ. The V segment lost 2 bases and the J segment 0 bases; nucleotides outside the gene matches: 5. The CDR3 totals 17 residues. The CDR3: CASSLRSGGASYNEQFF. The CDR3 bases are TGCGCCAGCAGCTTAAGAAGCGGGGGGGCCTCCTACAATGAGCAGTTCTTC.

This clone ranks as medium-sized. The chain uses TRBV27 and TRBJ1-2, with a weak D call TRBD1 (5 bases). The CDR3 has 13 residues. With 3 bases removed from V and 6 bases from J, the gap between germline ends came to 11 bases. Germline-derived CDR1 and CDR2 are MNHEY and SMNVEV (reference sequence). The CDR3: CASSLLLGDGYTF. DNA of the CDR3: TGTGCCAGCAGTTTGTTATTAGGGGATGGCTACACCTTC.

The chain uses TRBV4-1 and TRBJ2-3; 7 bases match TRBD2. Unmatched junction bases numbered 6, after V lost 4 bases and J lost 2 bases. Germline CDR1 and CDR2: MGHRA and YSYEKL. CDR3 length: 15 residues. The CDR3 DNA sequence: TGCGCCAGCAGCCTTCGAGCGGGGTTCACAGATACGCAGTATTTT. As protein: CASSLRAGFTDTQYF.

The V and J genes are TRBV4-3 and TRBJ2-5; the D gene is possibly TRBD1 (6 bases). Trimming left V 0 bases short and J 2 bases short, with 10 bases between. CDR3 size: 15 residues. The germline gives CDR1 LGHNA, CDR2 YSLEER. In DNA, the CDR3 is TGCGCCAGCAGCCAAGATGGAACAGGGCAAGAGACCCAGTACTTC. It encodes CASSQDGTGQETQYF.

The chain is built from TRBV18 and TRBJ2-1; TRBD2 matches 14 bases. J gave up 3 bases and V 1 base, and 2 bases lay outside the gene matches. Germline V gives CDR1 KGHSH, CDR2 LQKENI. The CDR3 has 17 residues. DNA for the CDR3: TGTGCCAGCTCACCACGGACTAGCGGGGGGTACTACAATGAGCAGTTCTTC. Translated, it gives CASSPRTSGGYYNEQFF.

The chain links TRBV18 to TRBJ2-5, with D maybe TRBD2 (6 bases). The ends were cut back, 0 bases at V and 1 base at J, with 6 bases in the middle. Germline V lookup: CDR1 KGHSH, CDR2 LQKENI. The CDR3 is 14 amino acids. This chain's CDR3 is CASSPPGLQETQYF. CDR3 DNA sequence: TGTGCCAGCTCACCACCGGGACTCCAAGAGACCCAGTACTTC.

V usage is TRBV19 and J usage is TRBJ2-3; tentative D call: TRBD2 (5 bases). Trimming pared 4 bases from V and 0 bases from J, leaving 17 bases between. Germline lookup yields CDR1 LNHDA and CDR2 SQIVND (reference sequence). This CDR3 contains 17 residues. CDR3 residues: CASSRLRGAKSTDTQYF. As DNA, the CDR3 is TGTGCCAGTAGTAGACTCCGGGGTGCCAAGAGCACAGATACGCAGTATTTT.

A few counts support this clone. The CDR3 DNA is TGTGCCAGCAGTCCGGACAGGGGGAGCACTGAAGCTTTCTTT. Its translation: CASSPDRGSTEAFF. The genes are TRBV6-4 and TRBJ1-1; TRBD1 matches 10 bases. V dropped 5 bases and J dropped 4; count of bases not matched to a gene: 4. Germline CDR1 MRHNA, CDR2 SNTAGT. There are 14 residues in the CDR3.

This chain uses TRBV4-2 with TRBJ1-2, with D possibly matching TRBD1 (5 bases). The CDR3 sequence is 15 residues long. The V end was cut by 5 bases, the J end by 6 bases, with 19 bases between. Looked up from germline, CDR1 is LGHNA and CDR2 is YNFKEQ. The CDR3: CASSLISREGNGYTF. CDR3 DNA sequence: TGTGCCAGCAGCTTGATATCCAGGGAGGGTAATGGCTACACCTTC.

This clone is labeled medium-sized. The chain carries TRBV9 and TRBJ2-1, with 10 bases lining up with TRBD2. This CDR3 is built from 17 residues. Per germline, CDR1 SGDLS and CDR2 YYNGEE. J gave up 7 bases and V 0 bases, and 10 bases lay outside the gene matches. CDR3 nucleotide sequence: TGTGCCAGCAGCGTAGACCCCCTAGCGGGGGTTAAAAATGAGCAGTTCTTC. Its protein product is CASSVDPLAGVKNEQFF.

The chain recombines TRBV7-3 with TRBJ1-2; TRBD1 agrees at 7 bases. The CDR3 consists of 14 residues. CDR1 and CDR2 (germline): SGHTA, FQGTGA. After removal of 1 base from V and 8 bases from J, the junction contained 7 bases not matched to a gene. The CDR3 DNA follows: TGTGCCAGCAGCTTAAACCCGACAGGGTCCGGCTACACCTTC. Translating it yields CASSLNPTGSGYTF.

The rearrangement uses TRBV18 and TRBJ1-4; D gene ambiguous. V was cut by 3 bases and J by 8 bases, with 10 bases left in between. The CDR3 consists of 13 residues. Germline V gives CDR1 KGHSH, CDR2 LQKENI. The CDR3 protein is CASSPGVEEKLFF. DNA of the CDR3: TGTGCCAGCTCACCGGGCGTTGAGGAAAAACTGTTTTTT.

The rearrangement uses TRBV19 and TRBJ2-7, with 9 nucleotides matching TRBD1. This CDR3 spans 15 amino acids. Trimming at V came to 5 bases and at J to 2 bases, leaving 7 bases not matched to a gene. Germline V gene data show CDR1 as LNHDA and CDR2 as SQIVND (reference sequence). The CDR3 loop reads CASSSGTGNTYEQYF. CDR3 in DNA: TGTGCCAGTAGTTCTGGGACAGGGAATACCTACGAGCAGTACTTC.

By its share, this clone is medium-sized. The chain recombines TRBV5-8 with TRBJ2-5; 8 bases map to TRBD2. With 4 bases clipped from V and 2 bases from J, the junction kept 4 bases outside the gene matches. This CDR3 region has 14 residues. Germline CDR1 and CDR2: SGHTS and YDEGEE. This CDR3 reads CASSPGGLQETQYF. The CDR3 bases are TGTGCCAGCAGCCCGGGGGGGCTTCAAGAGACCCAGTACTTC.

The chain combines TRBV27 with TRBJ2-7, with no clear D. Looked up from germline, CDR1 is MNHEY and CDR2 is SMNVEV (reference sequence). Trimming removed 6 bases from V and 0 bases from J, with 9 bases in between. The CDR3 is 13 amino acids. CDR3 nucleotide sequence: TGTGCCAGCAGGATCCCCAGCTCCTACGAGCAGTACTTC. Translating it yields CASRIPSSYEQYF.

In this sample, this clone is medium-sized. This sequence joins TRBV11-3 and TRBJ1-3; 7 positions agree with TRBD1. Germline CDR1 is SGHNT and CDR2 is YENEEA. The CDR3 length is 17 residues. After removal of 5 bases from V and 8 bases from J, the junction contained 18 bases not matched to a gene. CDR3 in amino acids: CASSLPYLFDREDTIYF. The CDR3 region has the DNA TGTGCCAGCAGCCTACCATACCTCTTCGACAGGGAAGACACCATATATTTT.

This clone has more than one count but fewer than ten. The chain recombines TRBV19 with TRBJ1-1, with D possibly being TRBD1 (5 bases). The V gene lost 6 bases and the J gene lost 8 bases, with 16 bases spanning the gap. Germline CDR1 is LNHDA and CDR2 is SQIVND (reference sequence). This CDR3 region has 13 residues. This CDR3 is CASSITGGIEAFF. The CDR3 nucleotides read TGTGCCAGTAGCATTACAGGTGGGATAGAAGCTTTCTTT.